The 30 T cell receptor beta chains below were found in one sample sequenced in a study of cytomegalovirus exposure and HLA in healthy donors. Researchers ran the PCR with 60 Vbeta and 13 Jbeta primers. Clones were sequenced by immunoSEQ multiplex PCR, and TCRdb holds only the in-frame ones, with some missing. Of more than 90,000 clones in the sample, approximately 71% were seen once. Sequenced material: PBMCs. The receptors come from a female donor in good health and CMV-seronegative.

The gene calls are TRBV5-1 and TRBJ2-3; 10 nucleotides agree with TRBD1. Germline trimming cut 4 bases from V and 1 base from J; bases unmatched to any gene: 3. Germline values: CDR1 SGHRS, CDR2 YFSETQ. The CDR3 totals 15 residues. CDR3 amino acids: CASSLGTGGTDTQYF. Written as DNA, the CDR3 is TGCGCCAGCAGCCTGGGGACAGGGGGCACAGATACGCAGTATTTT.

The rearrangement joins TRBV27 to TRBJ2-2, with D possibly TRBD2 on 5 matching bases. CDR1 is MNHEY and CDR2 is SMNVEV in the germline V gene (reference sequence). The CDR3 runs 14 residues. Deletions cut 10 bases from V and 2 bases from J, with 14 bases between. The CDR3 bases are TGTGCCACCAAGGAGGCAGGCAACACCGGGGAGCTGTTTTTT. This translates into CATKEAGNTGELFF.

This chain links TRBV2 with TRBJ2-5; possibly TRBD2 for D (6 bases). The germline V gene has CDR1 SNHLY and CDR2 FYNNEI. The CDR3 loop spans 15 amino acids. V lost 7 bases and J lost 5, with 20 bases in between. This CDR3 reads CASTEGPSAGETQYF. Here the CDR3 DNA reads TGTGCCAGCACCGAAGGTCCTAGCGCGGGGGAGACCCAGTACTTC. Complete variable domain (other parts from reference TRBV2 and TRBJ2-5): EPEVTQTPSHQVTQMGQEVILRCVPISNHLYFYWYRQILGQKVEFLVSFYNNEISEKSEIFDDQFSVERPDGSNFTLKIRSTKLEDSAMYFCASTEGPSAGETQYFGPGTRLLVL.

This clone was seen only a few times. The V call is TRBV4-3, the J call TRBJ2-7; possible D gene TRBD2, 6 bases. Germline V gives CDR1 LGHNA, CDR2 YSLEER. CDR3 length equals 16 residues. The V end lost 1 base, the J end lost 1 base, and 14 bases lay between the germline ends. Here the CDR3 reads CASSQVRVAESYEQYF. CDR3 DNA: TGCGCCAGCAGCCAAGTTAGGGTAGCGGAATCCTACGAGCAGTACTTC.

The gene calls are TRBV9 and TRBJ1-1, with 11 bases matching TRBD1. Germline V gene sequence: CDR1 SGDLS, CDR2 YYNGEE. The trim removed 0 bases at V and 4 bases at J, leaving 2 bases unmatched. The CDR3 contains 15 residues. In nucleotides, the CDR3 is TGTGCCAGCAGCGTAGCTGGGACAGGGGGCACTGAAGCTTTCTTT. Its translation is CASSVAGTGGTEAFF.

This clone has more than one count but fewer than ten. The chain couples TRBV6-5 to TRBJ1-5; 10 bases are shared with TRBD1. Unmatched junction bases numbered 5, after V lost 4 bases and J lost 5 bases. Germline values: CDR1 MNHEY, CDR2 SVGAGI. The CDR3 totals 15 residues. The chain's CDR3 is CASSSGQGGHQPQHF. DNA for the CDR3: TGTGCCAGCAGTTCCGGACAGGGGGGCCATCAGCCCCAGCATTTT.

The chain employs TRBV2 and TRBJ1-6; D call uncertain. Germline V gene lookup returns CDR1 SNHLY and CDR2 FYNNEI. V was clipped by 2 bases and J by 0 bases, with 11 bases between them. The CDR3 extends over 17 amino acids. CDR3 in amino acids: CASSETLVSSYNSPLHF. The CDR3 DNA sequence: TGTGCCAGCAGTGAAACCCTGGTGAGCTCCTATAATTCACCCCTCCACTTT.

This clone was seen just once. In nucleotides, the CDR3 is TGTGCCAGCATGGGTCTTGGACAGGGGATCTCACCCCTCCACTTT. It yields the protein CASMGLGQGISPLHF. This rearrangement joins TRBV27 to TRBJ1-6; TRBD1 matches at 9 bases. The CDR3 covers 15 residues. Trimming took 7 bases from V and 10 from J; bases not matched to a gene: 11. Germline CDR1 and CDR2: MNHEY and SMNVEV (reference sequence).

The V and J genes are TRBV18 and TRBJ1-2; the D gene is possibly TRBD1 (6 bases). CDR1 is KGHSH, CDR2 LQKENI, per germline. The CDR3 totals 13 residues. V gave up 3 bases and J gave up 8 bases, with 13 bases separating them. The CDR3 protein is CASSPQGQGGYTF. CDR3 DNA: TGTGCCAGCTCACCCCAGGGGCAGGGGGGCTACACCTTC. Using reference TRBV18 and TRBJ1-2 for the parts outside the CDR3, the full variable domain is NAGVMQNPRHLVRRRGQEARLRCSPMKGHSHVYWYRQLPEEGLKFMVYLQKENIIDESGMPKERFSAEFPKEGPSILRIQQVVRGDSAAYFCASSPQGQGGYTFGSGTRLTVV.

This chain connects TRBV9 to TRBJ2-2; 8 bases fit TRBD2. Unmatched junction bases numbered 12, after V lost 4 bases and J lost 7 bases. CDR1 and CDR2 (germline): SGDLS, YYNGEE. The CDR3 has 16 amino acids. For the CDR3, the DNA is TGTGCCAGCAGCCCGAGCGGGAGTCAGATGGGCGGGGAGCTGTTTTTT. Its protein product is CASSPSGSQMGGELFF. Full variable domain (remainder filled in from reference TRBV9 and TRBJ2-2): DSGVTQTPKHLITATGQRVTLRCSPRSGDLSVYWYQQSLDQGLQFLIQYYNGEERAKGNILERFSAQQFPDLHSELNLSSLELGDSALYFCASSPSGSQMGGELFFGEGSRLTVL.

This clone was found a few times. The V call is TRBV4-2, the J call TRBJ2-2; TRBD2 is a possible D gene (6 bases). Between the trimmed V and J ends, which lost 0 bases and 1 base, there was a span of 21 bases. This CDR3 region has 20 residues. Germline loops: CDR1 LGHNA, CDR2 YNFKEQ. CDR3 coding DNA: TGTGCCAGCAGCCAAGATGGACTACTTCTAACACCCAAGAACACCGGGGAGCTGTTTTTT. It specifies CASSQDGLLLTPKNTGELFF.

This rearrangement joins TRBV11-3 to TRBJ2-2; 8 bases match TRBD2. Germline assignment: CDR1 SGHNT and CDR2 YENEEA. This CDR3 has 19 amino acids. Losses at the gene ends were 5 bases for V and 0 bases for J; bases not matched to a gene: 14. CDR3 residues: CASSPSPMTSAANTGELFF. DNA for the CDR3: TGTGCCAGCAGCCCCAGCCCAATGACTAGCGCCGCGAACACCGGGGAGCTGTTTTTT.

This chain connects TRBV7-9 to TRBJ1-1; D is unresolved. The CDR3 loop spans 18 amino acids. Germline assignment: CDR1 SEHNR and CDR2 FQNEAQ (reference sequence). V was cut by 1 base and J by 4 bases, with 22 bases left in between. CDR3 loop: CASSLDLRMRVEGTEAFF. As DNA, the CDR3 is TGTGCCAGCAGCTTAGATCTCAGAATGAGGGTGGAGGGCACTGAAGCTTTCTTT.

The CDR3, as DNA: TGCGCCAGCAGCTTCGAAGGGGGCGGCACTGAAGCTTTCTTT. Residues: CASSFEGGGTEAFF. The gene calls are TRBV5-1 and TRBJ1-1, with TRBD1 matching over 7 bases. The CDR3 extends over 14 amino acids. Trimming at V came to 2 bases and at J to 4 bases, leaving 5 bases not matched to a gene. CDR1 is SGHRS, CDR2 YFSETQ, per germline.

J is TRBJ2-3 and V is TRBV6-5; D gene ambiguous. V was cut by 1 base and J by 2 bases, with 4 bases left in between. The CDR3 has 13 amino acids. CDR1 and CDR2 (germline): MNHEY, SVGAGI. The CDR3 DNA sequence: TGTGCCAGCAGTTACTACTCCACAGATACGCAGTATTTT. Translated, it gives CASSYYSTDTQYF.

This clone was counted a single time. Other DNA variants within this sample encode the same CDR3. This chain joins TRBV7-9 and TRBJ2-5; 7 bases fit TRBD2. This CDR3 contains 14 residues. The ends lost 1 base at V and 5 bases at J; junction bases unmatched: 4. Germline assignment: CDR1 SEHNR and CDR2 FQNEAQ (reference sequence). CDR3 nucleotides: TGTGCCAGCAGCTTAGGCCTAGCGGCCGAGACCCAGTACTTC. The encoded protein is CASSLGLAAETQYF. Complete variable domain (other parts from reference TRBV7-9 and TRBJ2-5): DTGVSQNPRHKITKRGQNVTFRCDPISEHNRLYWYRQTLGQGPEFLTYFQNEAQLEKSRLLSDRFSAERPKGSFSTLEIQRTEQGDSAMYLCASSLGLAAETQYFGPGTRLLVL.

J is TRBJ1-4 and V is TRBV9, with 10 bases aligning to TRBD1. CDR1 SGDLS and CDR2 YYNGEE come from the germline V gene. V lost 4 bases to trimming and J lost 6 bases; unmatched junction nucleotides: 3. CDR3 length: 14 residues. Here the CDR3 reads CASSRDRGYEKLFF. The DNA for the CDR3 is TGTGCCAGCAGCCGGGACAGGGGATATGAAAAACTGTTTTTT.

This chain links TRBV7-2 with TRBJ2-5, with 10 bases matching TRBD2. V gave up 0 bases and J gave up 7 bases; unmatched junction bases: 8. Germline V gives CDR1 SGHTA, CDR2 FQGNSA. The CDR3 covers 16 residues. CDR3 sequence: CASSLAGGLAPGTQYF. The CDR3 region has the DNA TGTGCCAGCAGCTTAGCGGGGGGACTAGCGCCAGGGACCCAGTACTTC.

The V and J genes are TRBV19 and TRBJ2-5; 11 nucleotides match TRBD2. Germline assignment: CDR1 LNHDA and CDR2 SQIVND (reference sequence). The CDR3 spans 16 residues. V shed 3 bases and J 1 base; nucleotides not matched to a gene: 4. The CDR3 region has the DNA TGTGCCAGTAGTATCGGTAGCGGGAGGGCCCAAGAGACCCAGTACTTC. It is translated as CASSIGSGRAQETQYF.

The gene calls are TRBV5-6 and TRBJ2-7, with a possible D match to TRBD2 (5 bases). The V gene lost 2 bases and the J gene lost 9 bases, with 15 bases spanning the gap. This CDR3 region has 13 residues. The germline CDR1 and CDR2 sequences are SGHDT and YYEEEE. The CDR3 DNA reads TGTGCCAGCAGCTTCTCCAGCCCAGCGGCGCAGTACTTC. This codes for CASSFSSPAAQYF.

The chain joins TRBV28 to TRBJ1-5; no clear D. Germline V gene data show CDR1 as MDHEN and CDR2 as SYDVKM. The V end was cut by 1 base, the J end by 5 bases, with 6 bases between. The CDR3 runs to 13 residues. CDR3 nucleotide sequence: TGTGCCAGCAGTTTATCTGGGCATCAGCCCCAGCATTTT. Translation: CASSLSGHQPQHF.

The chain links TRBV19 to TRBJ1-1; the match to TRBD1 covers 7 bases. Germline V gene sequence: CDR1 LNHDA, CDR2 SQIVND (reference sequence). The V and J ends lost 6 bases and 4 bases, in that order; junction bases with no gene match: 14. The CDR3 spans 16 residues. CDR3 DNA sequence: TGTGCCAGTAGGCCAGCTGGAGGGGGCAGATCCACTGAAGCTTTCTTT. Translating gives CASRPAGGGRSTEAFF.

V usage is TRBV7-2 and J usage is TRBJ1-2, with a weak D call TRBD1 (6 bases). This CDR3 is built from 13 residues. V was pared by 5 bases and J by 4 bases, with 11 bases between. Germline loops: CDR1 SGHTA, CDR2 FQGNSA. The CDR3 is CASSPGVGYGYTF. CDR3 in DNA: TGTGCCAGCAGCCCAGGGGTAGGCTATGGCTACACCTTC.

V gene TRBV5-4 combines with J gene TRBJ2-7, with 8 bases fitting TRBD2. The CDR3 loop spans 17 amino acids. After removal of 5 bases from V and 0 bases from J, the junction contained 13 bases not matched to a gene. Looked up from germline, CDR1 is SGHNT and CDR2 is YYREEE (reference sequence). The CDR3 DNA reads as TGTGCCAGCAGGGCCGAGGCTAGCGGGCCCCGCTCCTACGAGCAGTACTTC. Its protein product is CASRAEASGPRSYEQYF.

The chain recombines TRBV27 with TRBJ1-5; TRBD1 matches at 7 bases. There are 14 residues in the CDR3. The J segment lost 7 bases and the V segment lost 1 base, leaving 4 bases of the junction unmatched. The germline CDR1 and CDR2 sequences are MNHEY and SMNVEV (reference sequence). In nucleotides, the CDR3 is TGTGCCAGCAGTTTATACAGGGGAGGACAGCCCCAGCATTTT. Its translation: CASSLYRGGQPQHF.

This chain links TRBV7-3 with TRBJ2-1; 7 bases map to TRBD1. The length of the CDR3 is 15 residues. V lost 5 bases to trimming and J lost 3 bases; unmatched junction nucleotides: 7. Per germline, CDR1 SGHTA and CDR2 FQGTGA. Here the CDR3 reads CASSPGRDSYNEQFF. The CDR3 coding sequence is TGTGCCAGCAGCCCAGGCCGGGACAGCTACAATGAGCAGTTCTTC. The entire variable domain, with the rest obtained from reference TRBV7-3 and TRBJ2-1, is as follows: GAGVSQTPSNKVTEKGKYVELRCDPISGHTALYWYRQSLGQGPEFLIYFQGTGAADDSGLPNDRFFAVRPEGSVSTLKIQRTERGDSAVYLCASSPGRDSYNEQFFGPGTRLTVL.

CDR3 sequence reads: CASTLAGGPVNEQFF. The CDR3 nucleotides read TGTGCCAGCACCCTAGCGGGAGGGCCGGTCAATGAGCAGTTCTTC. The rearrangement joins TRBV6-5 to TRBJ2-1; 12 positions agree with TRBD2. The CDR3 is 15 residues long. V shed 7 bases, J shed 6 bases, and the junction held 7 bases outside the gene matches. The germline V gene has CDR1 MNHEY and CDR2 SVGAGI.

This chain joins TRBV5-6 and TRBJ1-4; D is perhaps TRBD1 (6 bases). Germline V CDR1 and CDR2: SGHDT, YYEEEE. CDR3 size: 15 residues. Trimming shortened V by 5 bases and J by 5 bases, and 16 bases separated the two germline ends. Here the CDR3 reads CASRQTGQGNEKLFF. DNA of the CDR3: TGTGCCAGCAGACAGACGGGGCAGGGGAATGAAAAACTGTTTTTT.

For this clone: Sequence at one end of the junction differs from germline and may be a read error. This rearrangement joins TRBV28 to TRBJ2-7; D may be TRBD1 (6 bases). Looked up from germline, CDR1 is MDHEN and CDR2 is SYDVKM. The CDR3 spans 13 residues. This CDR3 is CASISRGIYERYF. DNA for the CDR3: TGTGCCAGCATCTCCAGGGGTATCTACGAGCGGTACTTC.

Only one count was recorded for this clone. The chain carries TRBV19 and TRBJ1-2; D remains ambiguous. This CDR3 spans 13 amino acids. CDR1 and CDR2 from the germline V gene are LNHDA and SQIVND (reference sequence). Trimming took off 5 bases at V and 4 bases at J, with 11 bases between the two ends. The CDR3 spells CASSPSSGYGYTF. The DNA for the CDR3 is TGTGCCAGTAGTCCTTCGAGCGGCTATGGCTACACCTTC.